This T cell receptor beta chain is from a study of cytomegalovirus exposure and HLA in healthy donors. The CDR3 runs 14 residues. Germline values: CDR1 MRHNA, CDR2 SNTAGT. PCR amplification relied on 60 Vbeta primers (plus 13 Jbeta primers). TCRdb's table, derived via immunoSEQ multiplex PCR, lists solely in-frame clones and lacks some. This table holds 150,000 to 200,000 clones, around three quarters found once. This clonotype was sampled from a woman aged 30 to 39 in good health and CMV-seronegative. This chain links TRBV6-4 with TRBJ2-5; weak D call: TRBD2 (7 bases). The J call may be in error: the DNA end matches TRBJ2-7 better. Sequencing used PBMCs. The CDR3 sequence is CASRIGGPDYEQYF. CDR3 bases: TGTGCCAGCAGGATCGGGGGGCCCGACTACGAGCAGTACTTC.